The T cell receptor beta chain under discussion was sequenced for a study of blood T cell repertoires in COVID-19 (dated by TCRdb to about 2020). About the full investigation: Collaborator samples came from the United States, Italy and Spain and covered acute and convalescent phases of COVID-19. The material from the prospective study consisted of cDNA or gDNA derived from T cells, B-cell-depleted T cells, or PBMCs. The dataset comprised deeply sampled blood TCRbeta repertoires from subjects exposed to, actively infected with, or recovered from COVID-19. A freely available public database, intended as a resource for researchers studying the immune response to SARS-CoV-2, is where the repertoires were released. Samples came from the ongoing ImmuneRACE study (first 160 participants) plus 1,254 subjects from 6 global collaborators. A de-identified subject ID, COVID-19 status, age in years and sex were almost always included in the sample metadata. Where HLA class I and class II types were available, the types were taken from metadata supplied by the sample provider, not from assay-based typing. Results the study describes overall, beyond this receptor: The amount of clinical and demographic metadata varied by source and participant and was provided uncurated.

About this clone itself: Its cognate antigen has yet to be identified. No base quality information exists; no much larger clone differs at one position.

The collaborating institutions used their own protocols to collect whole blood in K2EDTA tubes. For TCRbeta analysis, collaborators shipped samples in one of three forms: frozen whole blood, isolated PBMCs, or DNA extracted from either of those sample types. The germline V gene encodes CDR1 SGHRS and CDR2 YFSETQ. There are 16 amino acids in the CDR3, from cysteine to phenylalanine inclusive. Just CDR3 DNA is preserved here, 48 bases in frame from base 1. Here V drops 1 base and J drops 7 bases, and the junction holds 8 bases not matched to any gene. The immunoSEQ Assay, a bias-controlled multiplex PCR, was used to amplify TCRbeta CDR3 regions from genomic DNA. Under the source paper's analysis protocol: The number of nucleated cells in each sample was estimated from the amplification of reference gene primers within the assay. To quantify the absolute abundance of each unique TCRbeta CDR3 rearrangement, sequence reads were collapsed and filtered. For each sample, productive Simpson clonality was calculated as the square root of Simpson's diversity index across productive rearrangements. TCRdb took this table from immuneACCESS and kept in-frame rearrangements with V and J called. Such tables lack part of the clones; where checked against another copy, unresolved V genes explain under half of the gap, and the rest is unexplained. Clonal size and the V and J genes are those of that table, whereas D and trimming came from the DNA. The sample table records a few hundred thousand clones; roughly nine tenths of these occur just once. Approximately 2.4% of the sample rests with the top ten.

Input material: peripheral blood. Recombination linked TRBV5-1 to TRBJ2-2; TRBD1 agrees with 9 junctional bases. The receptor comes from a man aged 18 to 29 with active or convalescent COVID-19. The CDR3: CASSLTGTGLIGELFF. The DNA sequence is given as TGCGCCAGCAGCTTGACCGGGACAGGGTTGATCGGGGAGCTGTTTTTT.